This TCR beta chain was captured in a study of T cell repertoires in cytomegalovirus infection. The study's findings and limits: Predominance within the ex vivo response was attributable to HLA-C-restricted CMV-specific TCR beta clonotypes. Adding up the frequency of public TCR beta families identified people who carried CMV plus the relevant HLA.

Using its own MiXCR run on the reads, TCRdb lists one record per CDR3 protein. The sample shows hundreds of thousands of distinct CDR3 sequences, around a sixth of them seen only once. This clonotype was seen repeatedly, ten times or more. The target antigen is unknown. Sequencing was performed on PBMCs. The clonotype originates from a human donor in good health (CMV status not recorded). Some clones in this sample may be carry-over from other donors' samples.

CDR3 nucleotide sequence: TGTGCCAGCAGCTATAGTTGGACGTACGAGCAGTACTTC. As protein: CASSYSWTYEQYF. The V gene is TRBV7-2, the J gene TRBJ2-7, with D hard to call. CDR1 SGHTA and CDR2 FQGNSA come from the germline V gene. Trimming removed 4 bases from V and 4 bases from J, with 11 bases in between. This CDR3 has 13 residues.